One and the same sample provided the 9 T cell receptor beta chains below, sequenced in a study of somatic mutations in cytotoxic T cells in rheumatoid arthritis (dated by TCRdb to between 2016 and 2019). Receptors were amplified or captured by the immunoSEQ multiplex PCR assay. Here the immuneACCESS table is served through TCRdb, limited to in-frame sequences with V and J called. Missing clones are a known gap in these copies; in checked studies unresolved V genes cover under half, and the rest lacks a known reason. The sample has 20,000 to 25,000 clones on record, approximately 80% of them singletons. The ten largest clones capture approximately 3.8% of the sample. Sequencing was done on a sample of CD8+ T cells sorted from blood. These TCRs come from an adult with rheumatoid arthritis.

V gene TRBV4-1 combines with J gene TRBJ2-1; 10 bases align to TRBD2. Germline V gene lookup returns CDR1 MGHRA and CDR2 YSYEKL. The trim removed 4 bases at V and 8 bases at J, leaving 11 bases unmatched. The CDR3 is made up of 16 amino acids. The CDR3 loop reads CASSLSGGYTGDEQFF. In nucleotides, the CDR3 is TGCGCCAGCAGCCTTAGCGGGGGGTACACGGGCGATGAGCAGTTCTTC.

The chain uses TRBV4-3 and TRBJ2-1; TRBD2 might be the D (5 bases). Germline V gene sequence: CDR1 LGHNA, CDR2 YSLEER. Deletions cut 0 bases from V and 1 base from J, with 10 bases between. This CDR3 is built from 16 residues. The CDR3 region has the DNA TGCGCCAGCAGCCAAGATCGGGATATTTCCTACAATGAGCAGTTCTTC. As protein: CASSQDRDISYNEQFF.

CDR3 bases: TGTGCCAGCAGCCCTGACAGGGCCAACACTGAAGCTTTCTTT. This codes for CASSPDRANTEAFF. The chain carries TRBV7-9 and TRBJ1-1, with TRBD1 matching over 7 bases. V gave up 5 bases and J gave up 2 bases; unmatched junction bases: 5. The CDR3 sequence is 14 residues long. CDR1 and CDR2 from the germline V gene are SEHNR and FQNEAQ (reference sequence).

The chain links TRBV27 to TRBJ2-7; D may match TRBD1 or TRBD2 (6 bases each). V lost 0 bases, J lost 2 bases, and 14 bases lay in between. This CDR3 contains 16 residues. The germline CDR1 and CDR2 sequences are MNHEY and SMNVEV (reference sequence). DNA of the CDR3: TGTGCCAGCAGTTTATCTGGGGGGCTAGTCCCCTACGAGCAGTACTTC. This gives the protein CASSLSGGLVPYEQYF.

This chain connects TRBV6-1 to TRBJ1-6; 11 bases agree with TRBD1. V lost 4 bases, J lost 6 bases, and 8 bases stayed unmatched. The CDR3 length is 17 residues. Germline V gene sequence: CDR1 MNHNS, CDR2 SASEGT. This CDR3 is CASSAFLGTGGNSPLHF. The CDR3 DNA is TGTGCCAGCAGTGCCTTCCTTGGGACAGGGGGTAATTCACCCCTCCACTTT.

This clone showed up just once. The chain is built from TRBV27 and TRBJ2-3, with 8 bases that match TRBD1. The CDR3 consists of 17 residues. Trimming cost V 2 bases and J 6 bases; bases outside gene matches: 13. CDR1 and CDR2 (germline): MNHEY, SMNVEV (reference sequence). The CDR3 DNA reads TGTGCCAGCAGTTTAGGGACAGGAGTGTTTAACGAGGATACGCAGTATTTT. Translation: CASSLGTGVFNEDTQYF.

The genes are TRBV9 and TRBJ2-1; D may correspond to TRBD1 or TRBD2 (6 bases each). Trimming took off 0 bases at V and 5 bases at J, with 12 bases between the two ends. Germline V gene lookup returns CDR1 SGDLS and CDR2 YYNGEE. The CDR3 sequence is 15 residues long. Written as DNA, the CDR3 is TGTGCCAGCAGCGTAGCGGGGGCCCTTAACAATGAGCAGTTCTTC. This sequence encodes CASSVAGALNNEQFF.

This clone appeared a single time. The rearrangement joins TRBV7-2 to TRBJ2-7, with D perhaps TRBD1 (7 bases). The CDR3 length is 14 residues. CDR1 SGHTA and CDR2 FQGNSA come from the germline V gene. The V end lost 5 bases, the J end lost 1 base, and 12 bases lay between the germline ends. Here the CDR3 DNA reads TGTGCCAGCAGCCACCAGGGGGGTTCCTACGAGCAGTACTTC. The encoded protein is CASSHQGGSYEQYF.

V gene TRBV6-1 combines with J gene TRBJ2-1; 7 positions agree with TRBD2. Germline-derived CDR1 and CDR2 are MNHNS and SASEGT. The CDR3 runs 15 residues. Trimming cost V 8 bases and J 2 bases; bases outside gene matches: 9. The CDR3 protein is CASSPRRGTYNEQFF. CDR3 in DNA: TGTGCCAGCTCCCCGCGGCGGGGGACCTACAATGAGCAGTTCTTC.